This TCR beta chain was found in a study of molecular identifiers for immune sequencing clone quantification. TCRdb redid the calling of the PCR reads with MiXCR, one entry per CDR3 protein. The table shows more than 300,000 distinct CDR3 sequences, with 20% to 25% occurring only once. This clonotype came up many times. The CDR3 is 14 amino acids. Germline V gives CDR1 GTSNPN, CDR2 SVGIG (reference sequence). Trimming shortened V by 0 bases and J by 3 bases, and 8 bases separated the two germline ends. This chain connects TRBV30 to TRBJ2-2, with D unclear. The receptor was derived from a human donor in good health. Some libraries in this study had Jurkat cell RNA spiked in. Sequencing input: naive CD8+ T cells from blood, with Jurkat cell RNA spiked in. Subset: FACS-sorted CD8+CD4-CCR7+CD45RA+ naive T cells. The CDR3 is CAWSVPGYTGELFF. CDR3 sequence (DNA): TGTGCCTGGAGTGTACCGGGTTACACCGGGGAGCTGTTTTTT.